These 21 T cell receptor beta chains were sequenced from one sample in a study of blood T cell repertoires in COVID-19 (dated by TCRdb to about 2020). Library method: the immunoSEQ multiplex PCR assay. The immuneACCESS repertoire file appears here via TCRdb, limited to in-frame rearrangements. These files lack a portion of the clones; in checked studies, under half of the deficit traces to unresolved V genes, and the cause of the others is not known. A total of 95,000 to 110,000 clones appear in this sample, 75% to 90% of them only once. The ten largest clones add up to roughly 15% of the sample. The sequenced material came from peripheral blood. These receptors originate from a man in his fifties with acute or convalescent COVID-19.

The rearrangement uses TRBV9 and TRBJ2-2; maybe TRBD2 (5 bases). CDR3 length: 15 amino acids. CDR1 and CDR2 from the germline V gene are SGDLS and YYNGEE. Trimming cost V 1 base and J 7 bases, with 14 bases left between them. The CDR3 sequence: CASSVFGEHGGELFF. CDR3 DNA: TGTGCCAGCAGCGTATTTGGGGAGCATGGCGGGGAGCTGTTTTTT.

This clone was seen a handful of times. The V call is TRBV28, the J call TRBJ2-7, with TRBD1 matching over 7 bases. The J segment lost 3 bases and the V segment lost 7 bases, leaving 9 bases of the junction unmatched. CDR1 and CDR2 (germline): MDHEN, SYDVKM. The CDR3 extends over 14 amino acids. The CDR3 here is CASTSGTVIYEQYF. The CDR3 DNA reads as TGTGCCAGCACCTCCGGGACAGTGATCTACGAGCAGTACTTC.

The V call is TRBV18, the J call TRBJ2-1, with 12 bases matching TRBD1. Germline values: CDR1 KGHSH, CDR2 LQKENI. The junction had 11 bases not matched to a gene; V was cut back by 4 bases and J by 7 bases. The CDR3 length is 17 residues. The CDR3 region has the DNA TGTGCCAGCTCACAGGGAAACCGGGACAGGGGGCGAAATGAGCAGTTCTTC. This sequence encodes CASSQGNRDRGRNEQFF.

The V gene is TRBV30, the J gene TRBJ2-1; D might be TRBD1 (6 bases). Trimming shortened V by 5 bases and J by 2 bases, and 13 bases separated the two germline ends. The germline V gene encodes CDR1 GTSNPN and CDR2 SVGIG (reference sequence). The length of the CDR3 is 14 residues. This chain's CDR3 is CAWQTGQAYNEQFF. CDR3 coding DNA: TGTGCCTGGCAAACGGGACAAGCCTACAATGAGCAGTTCTTC.

The rearrangement uses TRBV6-5 and TRBJ1-4; no clear D. The CDR3 length is 15 residues. Germline loops: CDR1 MNHEY, CDR2 SVGAGI. The V end lost 2 bases, the J end lost 7 bases, and 14 bases lay between the germline ends. CDR3 sequence: CASSYRGWSSEKLFF. Written as DNA, the CDR3 is TGTGCCAGCAGTTACAGAGGGTGGTCGAGTGAAAAACTGTTTTTT.

On this clone: The same CDR3 can be traced to other DNA sequences in this sample. The chain is built from TRBV19 and TRBJ2-7, with a possible D match to TRBD2 (6 bases). Germline V gives CDR1 LNHDA, CDR2 SQIVND (reference sequence). Trimming cost V 11 bases and J 0 bases, with 14 bases left between them. This CDR3 comprises 13 residues. In DNA form, the CDR3 reads TGTGCCTCCAGAGGGAGGAACTCCTACGAGCAGTACTTC. Translated, it gives CASRGRNSYEQYF.

J is TRBJ2-1 and V is TRBV11-3, with a weak D call TRBD1 (6 bases). The CDR3 has 13 amino acids. Germline assignment: CDR1 SGHNT and CDR2 YENEEA. The V gene lost 8 bases and the J gene lost 4 bases, with 12 bases spanning the gap. CDR3: CASGDRFYNEQFF. The CDR3 DNA is TGTGCCAGCGGAGACAGGTTTTACAATGAGCAGTTCTTC. Together with reference TRBV11-3 and TRBJ2-1, the CDR3 gives the full variable domain: EAGVVQSPRYKIIEKKQPVAFWCNPISGHNTLYWYLQNLGQGPELLIRYENEEAVDDSQLPKDRFSAERLKGVDSTLKIQPAELGDSAVYLCASGDRFYNEQFFGPGTRLTVL.

The genes are TRBV5-1 and TRBJ2-2, with D perhaps TRBD2 (6 bases). V lost 2 bases and J 3 bases, leaving 11 bases between the germline ends. The CDR3 is 15 residues long. Per germline, CDR1 SGHRS and CDR2 YFSETQ. CDR3 bases: TGCGCCAGCAGCTTCACCGGGGGACACACCGGGGAGCTGTTTTTT. Residues: CASSFTGGHTGELFF.

This clone showed up just a few times. The chain has TRBV28 and TRBJ1-4; D possibly corresponds to TRBD1 (5 bases). This CDR3 is 12 amino acids long. In germline, CDR1 is MDHEN, CDR2 SYDVKM. The germline V and J ends were trimmed by 5 bases and 8 bases, with 9 bases remaining between them. CDR3 DNA sequence: TGTGCCAGCAGTCAGGGTAGGGAAAAACTGTTTTTT. Its protein is CASSQGREKLFF.

This chain links TRBV5-5 with TRBJ2-7, with no clear D. The CDR3 sequence is 13 residues long. CDR1 and CDR2 (germline): SGHKS, YYEKEE (reference sequence). V was shortened by 1 base and J by 0 bases, with 5 bases between the two germline ends. The CDR3 DNA follows: TGTGCCAGCAGCTTGACAGACTCCTACGAGCAGTACTTC. It translates to CASSLTDSYEQYF.

With regard to this clone: Other DNA sequences in the same sample also yield this CDR3. CDR3 sequence reads: CASSLRGNQPQHF. CDR3 DNA: TGTGCCAGCAGTTTAAGAGGCAATCAGCCCCAGCATTTT. The gene calls are TRBV27 and TRBJ1-5; D uncertain. Trimming removed 2 bases from V and 2 bases from J, with 4 bases in between. The germline V gene has CDR1 MNHEY and CDR2 SMNVEV (reference sequence). The CDR3 runs to 13 residues.

This clone appeared a single time. V is TRBV3-1 (or the pseudogene TRBV3-2) and J is TRBJ2-4; 8 nucleotides line up with TRBD2. The CDR3 length is 19 residues. Trimming took 5 bases from V and 0 from J; bases not matched to a gene: 15. Germline values: CDR1 LGHDT, CDR2 YNNKEL (reference sequence). CDR3 coding DNA: TGTGCCAGCAGCTTCACCCCGGGGCTAGCGGGTTTAGCCAAAAACATTCAGTACTTC. This translates into CASSFTPGLAGLAKNIQYF.

The V call is TRBV6-2 or TRBV6-3, the J call TRBJ2-1; 8 nucleotides match TRBD2. The CDR3 runs 20 residues. The J segment lost 2 bases and the V segment lost 2 bases, leaving 17 bases of the junction unmatched. Germline assignment: CDR1 MNHEY and CDR2 SVGEGT. For the CDR3, the DNA is TGTGCCAGCAGTTACCGTGACGTGAGAAAAGCGGGAGATCCCTACAATGAGCAGTTCTTC. Its protein product is CASSYRDVRKAGDPYNEQFF.

The V and J genes are TRBV6-6 and TRBJ2-7; perhaps TRBD1 as D (6 bases). The germline V gene has CDR1 MNHNY and CDR2 SVGAGI (reference sequence). The CDR3 contains 14 residues. V lost 6 bases and J lost 3, with 15 bases in between. The CDR3 sequence is CASSTGTKYYEQYF. The CDR3 DNA sequence: TGTGCCAGCAGCACCGGGACAAAATACTACGAGCAGTACTTC.

The chain recombines TRBV7-2 with TRBJ2-1; D perhaps matches TRBD2 (6 bases). The CDR3 spans 12 residues. Germline CDR1 reads SGHTA; CDR2 reads FQGNSA. V shed 5 bases and J shed 9 bases, with 11 bases lying between them. DNA for the CDR3: TGTGCCAGCAGCCGGGCCGGGGGTGAGCAGTTCTTC. This sequence encodes CASSRAGGEQFF.

J is TRBJ2-1 and V is TRBV10-3, with TRBD2 matching 8 bases. This CDR3 is built from 14 residues. Unmatched junction bases numbered 2, after V lost 6 bases and J lost 1 base. Germline V CDR1 and CDR2: ENHRY, SYGVKD. The CDR3 is CAISQRESYNEQFF. DNA for the CDR3: TGTGCCATCAGCCAGCGGGAGTCCTACAATGAGCAGTTCTTC.

The chain has TRBV27 and TRBJ1-4; 12 bases are shared with TRBD1. Looked up from germline, CDR1 is MNHEY and CDR2 is SMNVEV (reference sequence). The CDR3 is 17 amino acids. Trimming removed 6 bases from V and 2 bases from J; junction bases left unmatched: 7. This chain's CDR3 is CASRGQGAGQTNEKLFF. The CDR3 bases are TGTGCCAGCAGGGGACAGGGGGCGGGTCAGACTAATGAAAAACTGTTTTTT.

The chain carries TRBV6-5 and TRBJ2-1; 7 nucleotides match TRBD1. Germline V lookup: CDR1 MNHEY, CDR2 SVGAGI. The ends lost 8 bases at V and 7 bases at J; junction bases unmatched: 2. The CDR3 is 11 amino acids. DNA for the CDR3: TGTGCCAGCCACAGGGGAAATGAGCAGTTCTTC. Protein sequence: CASHRGNEQFF.

The chain links TRBV24-1 to TRBJ2-2, with TRBD2 matching 7 bases. The V and J ends lost 4 bases and 7 bases, in that order; junction bases with no gene match: 11. The CDR3 is made up of 16 amino acids. The germline CDR1 and CDR2 sequences are KGHDR and SFDVKD. In DNA, the CDR3 is TGTGCCACCAGTGACGTTCCGATGGGAGGGTTCGGGGAGCTGTTTTTT. It codes for CATSDVPMGGFGELFF.

The CDR3 sequence is CASSILGQKINYGYTF. The CDR3 DNA reads as TGTGCCAGCAGCATTCTGGGACAGAAGATCAACTATGGCTACACCTTC. The V call is TRBV16, the J call TRBJ1-2; 7 nucleotides line up with TRBD1. From germline, CDR1 is KGHSY and CDR2 FQNENV. J lost 2 bases, V lost 5 bases, and 11 bases had no gene match. CDR3 length: 16 amino acids.

CDR3 DNA: TGTGCCAGCAGACAGGGACTAGCGCTTAATGAGCAGTTCTTC. It specifies CASRQGLALNEQFF. The rearrangement uses TRBV2 and TRBJ2-1; TRBD2 aligns across 10 bases. Germline V gives CDR1 SNHLY, CDR2 FYNNEI. The length of the CDR3 is 14 residues. Germline trimming cut 6 bases from V and 7 bases from J; bases unmatched to any gene: 6.